A selection of T cell receptor beta chains follows, all from one sample in a study of T cell responses to AZD1222 COVID-19 vaccine. Data came from immunoSEQ multiplex PCR; TCRdb stores just in-frame clones and leaves some out. The sample has 65,000 to 75,000 clones, 82% seen once. Sequences were derived from peripheral blood, sampled on day 0 of AZD1222 vaccination. Receptor source: an adult in good health. Both conserved end residues are part of each CDR3. The D gene is left open where the match is weak. Expanded clones are given a class, and other clones once, few, many or no size at all.

j_call | v_call | d_call | clone_size | cdr3_nt | cdr3_aa
TRBJ1-3 | TRBV28 | TRBD1 | NA | TGTGCCAGCAGTTTGGGGGACAGGGGATCTGGAAACACCATATATTTT | CASSLGDRGSGNTIYF
TRBJ2-6 | TRBV7-2 | NA | NA | TGTGCCAGCAGCTTAACGGGGGGCGCTGGGGCCAACGTCCTGACTTTC | CASSLTGGAGANVLTF
TRBJ2-1 | TRBV11-3 | NA | NA | TGTGCCAGCAGCTTAGAGCAGCGAGGATACAATGAGCAGTTCTTC | CASSLEQRGYNEQFF
TRBJ1-2 | TRBV3-1/TRBV3-2 | TRBD1 | once | TGTGCCAGCAGCCAAGAAGGACAGGTCTATGGCTACACCTTC | CASSQEGQVYGYTF
TRBJ2-7 | TRBV11-2 | NA | NA | TGTGCCAGCAGCTTATTACAGGAATACGAGCAGTACTTC | CASSLLQEYEQYF
TRBJ1-3 | TRBV5-1 | NA | NA | TGCGCCAGCAGCTTGGGGACGGTCTCTGGAAACACCATATATTTT | CASSLGTVSGNTIYF
TRBJ2-5 | TRBV2 | TRBD1 | NA | TGTGCCAGCAGTATCGGACAGGGGTCTATGCAGACCCAGTACTTC | CASSIGQGSMQTQYF
TRBJ1-1 | TRBV27 | NA | once | TGTGCCAGCAGTTTATATGGGGCCAGGGGTTTTGAAGCTTTCTTT | CASSLYGARGFEAFF
TRBJ2-7 | TRBV11-1 | NA | NA | TGTGCCAGCAGCCAAGAGGACTACGAGCAGTACTTC | CASSQEDYEQYF
TRBJ1-2 | TRBV12-3/TRBV12-4 | NA | NA | TGTGCCAGCAGTCACAGCAGTGGGCCCTACACCTTC | CASSHSSGPYTF
TRBJ2-3 | TRBV11-2 | NA | NA | TGTGCCAGCAGCTTAGGCGAATCCGGGGCTAGCACAGATACGCAGTATTTT | CASSLGESGASTDTQYF
TRBJ2-3 | TRBV19 | NA | NA | TGTGCCAGTAGTATTTATTTGAGGTCCACAGATACGCAGTATTTT | CASSIYLRSTDTQYF
TRBJ2-5 | TRBV11-2 | NA | NA | TGTGCCAGCAGATCAGCCTTCCAAGAGACCCAGTACTTC | CASRSAFQETQYF
TRBJ2-7 | TRBV7-9 | NA | NA | TGTGCCAGCAGCTCACTTGCTACCGAGCAGTACTTC | CASSSLATEQYF
TRBJ1-5 | TRBV9 | NA | NA | TGTGCCAGCAGCGTAGCGGGCGAGTTCCATCAGCCCCAGCATTTT | CASSVAGEFHQPQHF
TRBJ2-3 | TRBV6-5 | TRBD2 | NA | TGTGCCAGCAGTTACTCAGGTAGCGGGGGCACAGATACGCAGTATTTT | CASSYSGSGGTDTQYF
TRBJ1-6 | TRBV11-2 | TRBD1 | NA | TGTGCCAGCAGCCCCCGGGACAGGGGGCCGGCCCTCCACTTT | CASSPRDRGPALHF
TRBJ1-5 | TRBV4-3 | NA | NA | TGCGCCAGCAGCCAAGAAGCCAGGGGAAGCAATCAGCCCCAGCATTTT | CASSQEARGSNQPQHF
TRBJ1-1 | TRBV14 | NA | NA | TGTGCCAGCAGCCAAGCAAACGCCCCGGGAACTGAAGCTTTCTTT | CASSQANAPGTEAFF
TRBJ1-5 | TRBV28 | TRBD1 | NA | TGTGCCAGCAGGTTACAGGGGAATAGCAATCAGCCCCAGCATTTT | CASRLQGNSNQPQHF
TRBJ1-1 | TRBV29-1 | TRBD1 | NA | TGCAGCGCCGCGACAGGGTCTTGGAAATCGAACACTGAAGCTTTCTTT | CSAATGSWKSNTEAFF
TRBJ1-1 | TRBV12-3/TRBV12-4 | NA | NA | TGTGCCAGCAGCTATCTAGAGAACACTGAAGCTTTCTTT | CASSYLENTEAFF
TRBJ2-7 | TRBV6-5 | NA | few | TGTGCCAGCACCCCGGGGGAGACCAGCTCCTACGAGCAGTACTTC | CASTPGETSSYEQYF
TRBJ1-6 | TRBV5-5 | NA | NA | TGTGCCAGCAGCGCCGCCGGGACCCATTCACCCCTCCACTTT | CASSAAGTHSPLHF